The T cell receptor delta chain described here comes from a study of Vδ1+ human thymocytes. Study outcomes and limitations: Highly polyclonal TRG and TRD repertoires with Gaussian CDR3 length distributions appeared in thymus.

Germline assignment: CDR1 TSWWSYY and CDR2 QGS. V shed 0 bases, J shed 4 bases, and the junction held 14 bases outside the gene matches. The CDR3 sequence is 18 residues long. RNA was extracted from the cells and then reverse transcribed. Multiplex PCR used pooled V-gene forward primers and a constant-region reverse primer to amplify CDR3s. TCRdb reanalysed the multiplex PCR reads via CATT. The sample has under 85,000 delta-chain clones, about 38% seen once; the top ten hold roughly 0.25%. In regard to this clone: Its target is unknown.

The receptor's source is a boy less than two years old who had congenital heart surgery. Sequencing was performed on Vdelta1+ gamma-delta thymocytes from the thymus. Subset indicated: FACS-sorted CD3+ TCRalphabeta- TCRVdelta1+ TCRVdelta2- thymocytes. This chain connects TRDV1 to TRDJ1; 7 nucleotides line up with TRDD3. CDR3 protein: CALGELPASYWGFDKLIF. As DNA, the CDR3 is TGTGCTCTTGGGGAACTGCCAGCCTCGTACTGGGGTTTCGATAAACTCATCTTT.